The entry that follows covers one T cell receptor (beta chain) sequence. Its antigen is not known. A read error is possible here, since a much larger clone lies one base away. This record comes from a study of regulatory T cells in long-lasting Graves disease. Broader study findings: Patients with persistent disease showed a bias toward TRBV28, TRBJ1-2 and TRBJ2-5.

The germline CDR1 and CDR2 sequences are KGHDR and SFDVKD. The CDR3 sequence is 14 residues long. With 4 bases clipped from V and 7 bases from J, the junction kept 1 base outside the gene matches. Time point here: newly diagnosed GD, antithyroid drugs for less than 3 months. RNA isolated from PBMCs was used to make the TCR library. Sequencing libraries for TCR beta were prepared with iRepertoire HTBI primers and Arm-PCR of CDR3 regions. TCRdb re-derived calls from the multiplex PCR reads in MiXCR, one entry per CDR3 protein. The repertoire holds about 430,000 distinct CDR3 sequences, with approximately 16% as singletons. These records were also assigned to another study, of T cells in Graves' hyperthyroidism and ophthalmopathy.

The receptor was isolated from a middle-aged woman with Graves disease. This sample comprised peripheral blood mononuclear cells (PBMCs), obtained at new diagnosis, from a patient treated with antithyroid drugs. The chain recombines TRBV24-1 with TRBJ2-1; 12 nucleotides align to TRBD2. Written as DNA, the CDR3 is TGTGCCACCAGTGAGACTAGCGGGAGTAATGAGCAGTTCTTC. This gives the protein CATSETSGSNEQFF.